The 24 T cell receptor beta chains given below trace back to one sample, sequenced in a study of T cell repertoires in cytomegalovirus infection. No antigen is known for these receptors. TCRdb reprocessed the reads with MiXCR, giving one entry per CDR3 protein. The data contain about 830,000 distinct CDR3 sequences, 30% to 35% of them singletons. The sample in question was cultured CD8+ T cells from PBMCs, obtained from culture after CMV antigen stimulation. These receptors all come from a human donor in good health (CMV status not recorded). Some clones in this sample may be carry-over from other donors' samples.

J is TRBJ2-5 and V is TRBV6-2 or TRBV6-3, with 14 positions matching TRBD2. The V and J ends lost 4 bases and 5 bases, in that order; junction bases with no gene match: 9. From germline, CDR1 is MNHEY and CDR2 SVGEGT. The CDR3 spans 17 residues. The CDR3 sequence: CASSFPRLAGGRETQYF. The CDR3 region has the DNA TGTGCCAGCAGTTTCCCGAGACTAGCGGGGGGGAGGGAGACCCAGTACTTC.

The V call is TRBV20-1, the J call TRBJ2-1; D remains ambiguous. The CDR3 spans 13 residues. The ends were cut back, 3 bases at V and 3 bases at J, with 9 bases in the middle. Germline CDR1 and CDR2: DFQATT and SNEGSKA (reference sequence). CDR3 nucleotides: TGCAGTGCTAGGTCCTTCGACTACAATGAGCAGTTCTTC. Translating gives CSARSFDYNEQFF.

CDR3 in amino acids: CASMGQGSDSGANVLTF. The CDR3 bases are TGTGCCAGCATGGGACAGGGGTCCGACTCTGGGGCCAACGTCCTGACTTTC. The chain combines TRBV2 with TRBJ2-6; 10 bases align to TRBD1. Germline V gives CDR1 SNHLY, CDR2 FYNNEI. The CDR3 totals 17 residues. Trimming at V came to 7 bases and at J to 0 bases, leaving 6 bases not matched to a gene.

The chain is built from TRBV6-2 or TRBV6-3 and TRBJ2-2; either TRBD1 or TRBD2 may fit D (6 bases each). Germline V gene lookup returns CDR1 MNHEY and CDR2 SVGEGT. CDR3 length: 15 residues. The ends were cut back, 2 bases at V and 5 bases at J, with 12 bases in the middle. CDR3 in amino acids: CASSYIRGGTGELFF. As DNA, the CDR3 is TGTGCCAGCAGTTACATCAGGGGAGGAACCGGGGAGCTGTTTTTT.

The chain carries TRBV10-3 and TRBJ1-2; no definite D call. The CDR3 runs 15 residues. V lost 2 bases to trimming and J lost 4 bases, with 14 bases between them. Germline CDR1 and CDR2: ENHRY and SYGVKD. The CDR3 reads CAISEKGSSVYGYTF. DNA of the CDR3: TGTGCCATCAGTGAGAAGGGTTCCAGTGTCTATGGCTACACCTTC.

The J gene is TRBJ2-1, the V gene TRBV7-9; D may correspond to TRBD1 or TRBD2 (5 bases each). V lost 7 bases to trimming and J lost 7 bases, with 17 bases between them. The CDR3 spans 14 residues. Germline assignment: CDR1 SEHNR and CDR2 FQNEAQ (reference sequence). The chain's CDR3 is CASIGDPDYNEQFF. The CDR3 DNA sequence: TGTGCCAGCATCGGGGACCCGGATTATAATGAGCAGTTCTTC.

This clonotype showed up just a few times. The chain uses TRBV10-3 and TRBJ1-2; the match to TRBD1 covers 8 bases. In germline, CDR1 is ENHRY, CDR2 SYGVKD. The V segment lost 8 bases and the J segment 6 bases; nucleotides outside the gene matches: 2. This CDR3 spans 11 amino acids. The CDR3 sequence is CAIYRGDGYTF. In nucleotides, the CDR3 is TGTGCCATCTACAGGGGGGATGGCTACACCTTC.

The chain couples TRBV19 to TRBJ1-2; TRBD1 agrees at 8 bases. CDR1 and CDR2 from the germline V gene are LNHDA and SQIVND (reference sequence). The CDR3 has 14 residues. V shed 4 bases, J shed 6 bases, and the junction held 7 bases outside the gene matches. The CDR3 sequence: CASSTQGAIDGYTF. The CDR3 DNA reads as TGTGCCAGTAGTACGCAGGGGGCGATTGATGGCTACACCTTC.

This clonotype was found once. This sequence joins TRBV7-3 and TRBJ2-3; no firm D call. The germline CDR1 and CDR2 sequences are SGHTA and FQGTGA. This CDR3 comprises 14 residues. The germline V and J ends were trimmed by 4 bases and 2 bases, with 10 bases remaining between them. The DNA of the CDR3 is TGTGCCAGCAGCTCTACAACGGCCACAGATACGCAGTATTTT. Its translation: CASSSTTATDTQYF.

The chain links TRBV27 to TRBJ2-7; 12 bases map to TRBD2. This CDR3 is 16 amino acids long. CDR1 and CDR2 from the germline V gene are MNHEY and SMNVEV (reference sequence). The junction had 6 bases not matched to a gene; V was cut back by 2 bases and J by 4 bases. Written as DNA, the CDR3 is TGTGCCAGCAGTTTAGAGGTTGGGACTAGCGGGTACGAGCAGTACTTC. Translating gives CASSLEVGTSGYEQYF.

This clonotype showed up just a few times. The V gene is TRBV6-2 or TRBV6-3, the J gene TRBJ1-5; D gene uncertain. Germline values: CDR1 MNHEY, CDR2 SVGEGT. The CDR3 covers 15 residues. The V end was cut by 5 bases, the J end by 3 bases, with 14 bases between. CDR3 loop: CASSTREGVNQPQHF. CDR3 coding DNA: TGTGCCAGCAGTACTCGGGAAGGCGTCAATCAGCCCCAGCATTTT.

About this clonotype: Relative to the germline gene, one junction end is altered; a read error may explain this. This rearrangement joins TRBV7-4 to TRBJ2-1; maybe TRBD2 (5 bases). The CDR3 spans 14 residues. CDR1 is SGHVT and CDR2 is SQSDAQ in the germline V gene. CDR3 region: CVSLRRANGNEQFF. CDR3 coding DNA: TGTGTCAGCCTACGGCGGGCTAACGGCAATGAGCAGTTCTTC.

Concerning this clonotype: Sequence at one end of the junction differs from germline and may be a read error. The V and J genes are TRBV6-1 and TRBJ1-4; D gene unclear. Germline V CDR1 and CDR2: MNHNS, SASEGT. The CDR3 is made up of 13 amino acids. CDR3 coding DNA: TGTGCCAGCAGTTGGGGAACTATTGAAAAACTGTTTTTT. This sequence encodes CASSWGTIEKLFF.

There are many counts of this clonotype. The CDR3 sequence is CASSSPGNSPLHF. The CDR3 DNA is TGTGCCAGCAGCTCCCCAGGGAATTCACCCCTCCACTTT. The chain joins TRBV7-2 to TRBJ1-6, with D possibly being TRBD1 (5 bases). CDR1 and CDR2 from the germline V gene are SGHTA and FQGNSA. This CDR3 region has 13 residues. V lost 4 bases and J 7 bases, leaving 8 bases between the germline ends.

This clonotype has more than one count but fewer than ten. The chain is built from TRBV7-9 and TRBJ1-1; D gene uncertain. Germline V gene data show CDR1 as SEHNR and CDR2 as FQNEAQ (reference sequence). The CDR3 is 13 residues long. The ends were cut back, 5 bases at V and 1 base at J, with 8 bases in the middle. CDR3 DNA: TGTGCCAGCAGCGTTCCAGGGAACACTGAAGCTTTCTTT. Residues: CASSVPGNTEAFF. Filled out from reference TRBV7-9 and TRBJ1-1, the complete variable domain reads DTGVSQNPRHKITKRGQNVTFRCDPISEHNRLYWYRQTLGQGPEFLTYFQNEAQLEKSRLLSDRFSAERPKGSFSTLEIQRTEQGDSAMYLCASSVPGNTEAFFGQGTRLTVV.

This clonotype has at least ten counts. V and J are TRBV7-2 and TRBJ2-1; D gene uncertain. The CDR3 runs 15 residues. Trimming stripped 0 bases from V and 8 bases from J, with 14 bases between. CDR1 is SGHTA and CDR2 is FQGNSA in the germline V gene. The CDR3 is CASSLAGSFFDEQFF. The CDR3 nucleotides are TGTGCCAGCAGCTTAGCGGGGTCCTTCTTCGATGAGCAGTTCTTC.

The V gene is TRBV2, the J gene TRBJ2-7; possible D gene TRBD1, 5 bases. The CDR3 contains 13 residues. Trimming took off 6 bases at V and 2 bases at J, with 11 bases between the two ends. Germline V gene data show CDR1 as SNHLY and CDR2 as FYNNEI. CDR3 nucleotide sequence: TGTGCCAGCAGGGTAGACAGCCCCTACGAGCAGTACTTC. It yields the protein CASRVDSPYEQYF.

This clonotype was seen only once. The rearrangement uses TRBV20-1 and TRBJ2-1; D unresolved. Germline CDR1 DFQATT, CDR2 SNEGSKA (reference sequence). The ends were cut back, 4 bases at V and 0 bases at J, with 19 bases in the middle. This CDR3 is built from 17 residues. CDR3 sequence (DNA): TGCAGTGCTACCGATGGCTCTCACCCCATCTCCTACAATGAGCAGTTCTTC. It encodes CSATDGSHPISYNEQFF.

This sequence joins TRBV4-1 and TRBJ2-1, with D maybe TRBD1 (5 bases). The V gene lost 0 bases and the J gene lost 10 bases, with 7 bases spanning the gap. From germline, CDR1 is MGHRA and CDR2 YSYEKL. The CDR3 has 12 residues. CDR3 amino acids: CASSQDRGEQFF. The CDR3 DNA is TGCGCCAGCAGCCAAGATAGGGGAGAGCAGTTCTTC.

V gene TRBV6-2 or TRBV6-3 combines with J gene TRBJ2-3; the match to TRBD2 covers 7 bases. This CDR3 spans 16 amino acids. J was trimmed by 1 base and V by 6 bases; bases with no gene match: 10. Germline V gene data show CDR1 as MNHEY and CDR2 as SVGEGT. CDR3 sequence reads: CASRPTSKWGTDTQYF. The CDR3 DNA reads TGTGCCAGCAGGCCGACTAGCAAGTGGGGCACAGATACGCAGTATTTT.

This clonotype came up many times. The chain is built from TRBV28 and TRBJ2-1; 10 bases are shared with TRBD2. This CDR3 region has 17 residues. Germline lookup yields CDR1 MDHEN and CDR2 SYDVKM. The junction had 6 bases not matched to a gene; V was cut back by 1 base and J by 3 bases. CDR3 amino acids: CASSLSPLAGIYNEQFF. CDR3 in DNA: TGTGCCAGCAGTTTATCCCCACTAGCGGGGATCTACAATGAGCAGTTCTTC.

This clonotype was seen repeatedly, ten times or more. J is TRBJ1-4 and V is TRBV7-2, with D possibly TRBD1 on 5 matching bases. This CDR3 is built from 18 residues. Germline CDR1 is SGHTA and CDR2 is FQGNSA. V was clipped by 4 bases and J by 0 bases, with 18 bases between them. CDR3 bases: TGTGCCAGCAGCTCTGGGACGGAAATTGTTTCAACTAATGAAAAACTGTTTTTT. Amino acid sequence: CASSSGTEIVSTNEKLFF.

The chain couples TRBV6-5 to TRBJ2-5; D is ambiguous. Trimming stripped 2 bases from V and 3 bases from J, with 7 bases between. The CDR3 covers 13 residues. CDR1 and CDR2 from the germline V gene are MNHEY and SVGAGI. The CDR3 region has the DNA TGTGCCAGCAGTTACGACGGAGAAGAGACCCAGTACTTC. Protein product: CASSYDGEETQYF.

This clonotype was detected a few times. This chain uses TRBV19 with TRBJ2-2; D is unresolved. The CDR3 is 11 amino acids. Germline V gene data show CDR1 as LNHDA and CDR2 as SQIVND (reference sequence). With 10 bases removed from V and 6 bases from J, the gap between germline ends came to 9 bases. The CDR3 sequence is CATDEAGELFF. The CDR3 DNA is TGTGCCACTGATGAAGCCGGGGAGCTGTTTTTT.